Shown below are 5 T cell receptor beta chains from a single sample sequenced in a study of beta chain features in type 1 diabetes. Overall study results and limits: Within each of all four CD4+ subsets, Type 1 diabetes patients had TCRB CDR3s that were moderately but significantly shorter.

Their antigens are not known. Since all of the isolated RNA was reverse transcribed, expressed TCRB transcripts were what got sequenced. The method was immunoSEQ multiplex PCR; TCRdb's version includes in-frame clones alone and lacks a portion of them. This repertoire shows around 310,000 clones, approximately 13% found once; its top ten account for 0.015%. The material sequenced was naive CD4+ T cells from blood. These receptors originate from a woman aged 18-35 years with type 1 diabetes.

V usage is TRBV9 and J usage is TRBJ1-2, with 8 nucleotides matching TRBD1. CDR1 and CDR2 (germline): SGDLS, YYNGEE. This CDR3 region has 14 residues. After removal of 6 bases from V and 4 bases from J, the junction contained 8 bases not matched to a gene. The CDR3 spells CASTRTGSVYGYTF. Here the CDR3 DNA reads TGTGCCAGCACCCGGACAGGGTCAGTCTATGGCTACACCTTC. The full variable domain, in which reference TRBV9 and TRBJ1-2 provide the parts outside the CDR3, is DSGVTQTPKHLITATGQRVTLRCSPRSGDLSVYWYQQSLDQGLQFLIQYYNGEERAKGNILERFSAQQFPDLHSELNLSSLELGDSALYFCASTRTGSVYGYTFGSGTRLTVV.

The chain links TRBV14 to TRBJ2-7; D is ambiguous. Trimming pared 3 bases from V and 3 bases from J, leaving 12 bases between. Germline CDR1 reads SGHDN; CDR2 reads FVKESK. This CDR3 comprises 14 residues. This CDR3 is CASSQSVTIYEQYV. CDR3 nucleotide sequence: TGTGCCAGCAGCCAGTCGGTGACAATCTACGAGCAGTACGTC.

V gene TRBV7-9 combines with J gene TRBJ2-1, with 10 bases that match TRBD1. Germline V gene sequence: CDR1 SEHNR, CDR2 FQNEAQ (reference sequence). The CDR3 loop spans 15 amino acids. V gave up 5 bases and J gave up 6 bases; unmatched junction bases: 7. The CDR3 coding sequence is TGTGCCAGCAGCCCGCCGGGGACAGGGGTCAATGAGCAGTTCTTC. It yields the protein CASSPPGTGVNEQFF.

The genes are TRBV10-1 and TRBJ2-1; D gene uncertain. Looked up from germline, CDR1 is WNHNN and CDR2 is SYGVQD (reference sequence). The V end lost 0 bases, the J end lost 12 bases, and 9 bases lay between the germline ends. The CDR3 totals 12 residues. The CDR3 DNA reads as TGCGCCAGCAGTGAGTCCTCAGGCAGGCAGTTCTTC. Amino acid sequence: CASSESSGRQFF.

The chain couples TRBV11-3 to TRBJ2-3; a possible D gene is TRBD2 (5 bases). The V gene's germline CDR1 is SGHNT and CDR2 YENEEA. There are 18 residues in the CDR3. The V end was cut by 0 bases, the J end by 1 base, with 17 bases between. As DNA, the CDR3 is TGTGCCAGCAGCTTAGAACTGGGAGCTTCTTTCGGCACAGATACGCAGTATTTT. This encodes CASSLELGASFGTDTQYF.